This T cell receptor beta chain comes out of a study of T cell responses to AZD1222 COVID-19 vaccine. Generated by immunoSEQ multiplex PCR, the TCRdb table keeps only in-frame clones and is missing some. Of some 90,000 clones in the sample, roughly 87% were seen once. Study-level results: Reports indicate that nearly half of spike-specific TCRs are directed at unmutated variant regions. Repertoires in all cases were sampled only once the peak T cell response had passed. Donors were mostly white British, more females; clonal diversity possibly underestimated.

Concerning this clone itself: Its matching antigen is unknown.

The germline V and J ends were trimmed by 3 bases and 2 bases, with 6 bases remaining between them. This CDR3 spans 14 amino acids. Germline CDR1 is SGHRS and CDR2 is YFSETQ. Sample: peripheral blood, taken on day 0 of AZD1222 vaccination. The chain is built from TRBV5-1 and TRBJ2-6, with a tentative D call TRBD2 (6 bases). The sequence was collected from an adult in good health. The CDR3 is CASSSGAGANVLTF. The CDR3, as DNA: TGCGCCAGCAGCTCGGGGGCTGGGGCCAACGTCCTGACTTTC.